Below are 6 T cell receptor beta chains sequenced from a single sample in a study of identifying expanded T cells in peripheral blood. Data came from immunoSEQ multiplex PCR; TCRdb stores just in-frame clones and leaves some out. The data show roughly 100,000 clones, with about 91% seen just once and roughly 15% held by the top ten. Sequenced material: blood. Source of these receptors: a person aged 18 to 70 in good health.

Sample share makes this clone medium-sized. The chain employs TRBV5-1 and TRBJ1-1; D is perhaps TRBD1 (5 bases). Germline V CDR1 and CDR2: SGHRS, YFSETQ. The germline V and J ends were trimmed by 0 bases and 4 bases, with 10 bases remaining between them. The CDR3 loop spans 14 amino acids. The CDR3 DNA sequence: TGCGCCAGCAGCTTGGAAGGGGCTGGCACTGAAGCTTTCTTT. This codes for CASSLEGAGTEAFF.

This clone turned up a few times. CDR3 sequence (DNA): TGTGCCAGCTTTCGAACACCGGGACCGAATAATGAAAAACTGTTTTTT. Encoded protein: CASFRTPGPNNEKLFF. The V and J genes are TRBV2 and TRBJ1-4; D possibly corresponds to TRBD1 (5 bases). V was clipped by 8 bases and J by 4 bases, with 20 bases between them. In germline, CDR1 is SNHLY, CDR2 FYNNEI. The CDR3 totals 16 residues.

For the CDR3, the DNA is TGTGCCAGCAGCTTAGGCTACGGACTAGCGGGAGTAAATGAGCAGTACTTC. Protein: CASSLGYGLAGVNEQYF. The chain carries TRBV13 and TRBJ2-7; the match to TRBD2 covers 13 bases. Germline V gives CDR1 PRHDT, CDR2 FYEKMQ (reference sequence). The CDR3 is 17 residues long. The V and J ends lost 0 bases and 7 bases, in that order; junction bases with no gene match: 9.

The V gene is TRBV29-1, the J gene TRBJ1-2; 7 bases agree with TRBD1. CDR1 is SQVTM and CDR2 is ANQGSEA in the germline V gene. The CDR3 loop spans 11 amino acids. J was trimmed by 4 bases and V by 7 bases; bases with no gene match: 3. The CDR3 coding sequence is TGCAGCGGGGGGGACAGCTATGGCTACACCTTC. Amino acids: CSGGDSYGYTF.

The chain carries TRBV7-2 and TRBJ1-4; D not resolved. Trimming shortened V by 1 base and J by 0 bases, and 12 bases separated the two germline ends. Germline-derived CDR1 and CDR2 are SGHTA and FQGNSA. The CDR3 contains 17 residues. The CDR3: CASSLVGLTATNEKLFF. CDR3 nucleotide sequence: TGTGCCAGCAGCTTAGTTGGACTAACCGCAACTAATGAAAAACTGTTTTTT.

The J gene is TRBJ2-4, the V gene TRBV11-2, with 7 bases aligning to TRBD1. The CDR3 sequence is 14 residues long. J was trimmed by 9 bases and V by 0 bases; bases with no gene match: 5. CDR1 and CDR2 (germline): SGHAT, FQNNGV. The CDR3 coding sequence is TGTGCCAGCAGCTTAGATTGGACAGGTGGCATTCAGTACTTC. It is translated as CASSLDWTGGIQYF.